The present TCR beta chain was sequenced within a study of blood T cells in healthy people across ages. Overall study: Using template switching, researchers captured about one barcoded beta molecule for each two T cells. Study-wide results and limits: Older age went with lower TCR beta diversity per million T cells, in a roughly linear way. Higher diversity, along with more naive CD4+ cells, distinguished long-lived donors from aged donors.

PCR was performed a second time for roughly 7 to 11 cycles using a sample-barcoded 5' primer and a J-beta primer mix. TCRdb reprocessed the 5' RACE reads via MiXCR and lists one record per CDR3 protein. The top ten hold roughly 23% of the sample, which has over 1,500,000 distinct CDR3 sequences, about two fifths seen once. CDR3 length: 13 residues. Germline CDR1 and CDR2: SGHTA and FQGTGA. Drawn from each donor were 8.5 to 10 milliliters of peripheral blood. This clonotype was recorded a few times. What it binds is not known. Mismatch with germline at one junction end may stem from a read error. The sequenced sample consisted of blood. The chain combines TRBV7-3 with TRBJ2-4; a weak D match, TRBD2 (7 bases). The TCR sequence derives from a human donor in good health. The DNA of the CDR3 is TGTACCAGCGGCCCTACAATTGGGGGGGCTCAGTACTTC. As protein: CTSGPTIGGAQYF.